This TCR beta chain is from a study of somatic mutations in cytotoxic T cells in rheumatoid arthritis. Repertoires were generated with immunoSEQ multiplex PCR, while TCRdb's copy carries only in-frame clones and drops some. The sample yields about 6,700 clones, around 80% seen once. Germline lookup yields CDR1 MNHEY and CDR2 SMNVEV (reference sequence). V was pared by 10 bases and J by 4 bases, with 12 bases of the junction left unmatched. This CDR3 has 14 amino acids. CD4+ cells and CD8+ cells were each obtained through positive magnetic bead selection, and their purity was assessed by flow cytometry. Only a few counts were recorded for this clone.

The rearrangement joins TRBV27 to TRBJ1-2; 7 bases match TRBD1. The sequenced sample was CD8+ T cells sorted from blood. The receptor comes from a woman aged 60 to 75 in good health. CDR3 sequence: CATKQGGGSYGYTF. CDR3 DNA sequence: TGTGCCACCAAGCAGGGGGGAGGCAGCTATGGCTACACCTTC.